Sequencing of this T cell receptor (beta chain) was carried out in a study of CD8 T cells in Susac syndrome. Study-wide background: Sequenced Susac syndrome patients included about six with active disease and under ten who were in remission.

Trimming removed 5 bases from V and 2 bases from J; junction bases left unmatched: 0. The germline gives CDR1 PRHDT, CDR2 FYEKMQ (reference sequence). The CDR3 totals 14 residues. Blood CD8+ and CD4+ T cells underwent high-throughput TCR beta sequencing. When the RNA was reverse transcribed, random hexamers were used with an input of roughly 0.5 to 1 ug. The method of amplification for TCR beta CDR3 was immunoSEQ multiplex PCR, covering 54 Vbeta and 13 Jbeta. In TCRdb, the immunoSEQ multiplex PCR reads were re-called with MiXCR into one record per CDR3 protein. The repertoire holds 240,000 or so distinct CDR3 sequences, around 96% seen once, with approximately 0.1% in the top ten. This clonotype was recorded a few times.

The sequence was obtained from a human donor with Susac syndrome. The gene calls are TRBV13 and TRBJ2-6; 7 bases align to TRBD1. Material for sequencing was CD4+ T cells from PBMCs. CDR3 in amino acids: CASSRGPGANVLTF. The CDR3 region has the DNA TGTGCCAGCAGCAGGGGGCCTGGGGCCAACGTCCTGACTTTC.